A selection of T cell receptor beta chains follows, all from one sample in a study of T cell responses to AZD1222 COVID-19 vaccine. The assay was immunoSEQ multiplex PCR, and TCRdb's table has in-frame clones only and misses some. The data show about 140,000 clones, around nine tenths seen once. The sample was peripheral blood, taken on day 0 of AZD1222 vaccination. These receptors all stem from an adult in good health. CDR3s include the opening cysteine and the closing phenylalanine or tryptophan. A D gene is named only where the DNA matches it firmly. Not every row has a clone size; where given, it reads once, few, many or a size class.

>14|TRBV2|-|-|TRBJ1-5
TGTGCCAGCAGTGAACAGATTAGCAATCAGCCCCAGCATTTT
CASSEQISNQPQHF
>17|TRBV3-1/TRBV3-2|-|TRBD1|TRBJ1-2
TGTGCCAGCAGCCAAGATAGACAGGGGGCGCGGATCTATGGCTACACCTTC
CASSQDRQGARIYGYTF
>18|TRBV12-5|-|TRBD1|TRBJ1-4
TGTGCTAGTGGTTTGGACAGGGGAAATACGCCTGCCTATGAAAAACTGTTTTTT
CASGLDRGNTPAYEKLFF
>13|TRBV6-5|-|-|TRBJ1-2
TGTGCCAGCAGTCCCCTCCGGGAGGGGAGCTACACCTTC
CASSPLREGSYTF
>15|TRBV28|-|-|TRBJ1-1
TGTGCCAGCAGGCGGACAGACCACATGAACACTGAAGCTTTCTTT
CASRRTDHMNTEAFF
>16|TRBV6-1|-|TRBD1|TRBJ1-2
TGTGCCAGCAGTGAAGGGGGGACAGGGAGAAAAGGCGGCTACACCTTC
CASSEGGTGRKGGYTF
>18|TRBV19|-|-|TRBJ1-1
TGTGCCAGTCGTATGGAGGGTGTAGTACTTTCCGCGAACACTGAAGCTTTCTTT
CASRMEGVVLSANTEAFF
>12|TRBV12-3/TRBV12-4|-|-|TRBJ1-2
TGTGCCAGCAGTCCCCATGGCTATGGCTACACCTTC
CASSPHGYGYTF
>16|TRBV7-6|-|TRBD1|TRBJ2-2
TGTGCCAGCAGCTTAGGGGGACAGGGGACCACCGGGGAGCTGTTTTTT
CASSLGGQGTTGELFF
>12|TRBV29-1|-|-|TRBJ2-5
TGCAGCGTTGTCCCCACCCAAGAGACCCAGTACTTC
CSVVPTQETQYF
>13|TRBV7-8|-|-|TRBJ2-7
TGTGCCAGCAGCTCTGGACTCCGATGGGAGCAGTACTTC
CASSSGLRWEQYF
>15|TRBV11-2|once|TRBD1|TRBJ1-4
TGTGCCAGCAGCTCACCGGGACAGGGACAGGAAAAACTGTTTTTT
CASSSPGQGQEKLFF
>12|TRBV6-1|-|-|TRBJ1-2
TGTGCCAGCAGTGAATTAGGTGATGGCTACACCTTC
CASSELGDGYTF
>13|TRBV19|-|-|TRBJ2-5
TGTGCCAGTAGTCCGGGTCGCCAAGAGACCCAGTACTTC
CASSPGRQETQYF
>13|TRBV29-1|-|-|TRBJ1-3
TGCAGCGTTGGACGAGGTCAGGGAAACACCATATATTTT
CSVGRGQGNTIYF
>13|TRBV12-3/TRBV12-4|-|TRBD1|TRBJ1-2
TGTGCCAGCAGCGACAGGGAGCCCTATGGCTACACCTTC
CASSDREPYGYTF
>13|TRBV4-1|once|-|TRBJ2-7
TGCGCCAGCAGCATCTCGCGGATATACGAGCAGTACTTC
CASSISRIYEQYF
>13|TRBV4-1|-|-|TRBJ2-1
TGCGCCAGCAGCCAAGTTTCTAACAATGAGCAGTTCTTC
CASSQVSNNEQFF
>14|TRBV5-1|-|-|TRBJ1-1
TGCGCCAGCAGCTCCACAACAGGGAGCACTGAAGCTTTCTTT
CASSSTTGSTEAFF
>17|TRBV28|-|-|TRBJ2-1
TGTGCCAGCAGTTTACCCCTAGACAGCCCTCTCGACAATGAGCAGTTCTTC
CASSLPLDSPLDNEQFF
>11|TRBV6-5|-|-|TRBJ2-2
TGTGCCAGCGGGAACACCGGGGAGCTGTTTTTT
CASGNTGELFF
>13|TRBV12-3/TRBV12-4|-|-|TRBJ2-2
TGTGCCAGCAGTTTTAGGTCGGCTGGGGAGCTGTTTTTT
CASSFRSAGELFF
>15|TRBV4-2|-|-|TRBJ1-1
TGTGCCAGCAGCATCCAACGGGGGGGTGAGACTGAAGCTTTCTTT
CASSIQRGGETEAFF
>18|TRBV28|-|TRBD2|TRBJ2-1
TGTGCCAGCAGTTTCTCGACCGAGAAGAGGACTAGCGGGCATGAGCAGTTCTTC
CASSFSTEKRTSGHEQFF
>19|TRBV5-1|-|TRBD1|TRBJ2-3
TGCGCCAGCAGCTCGACTGCCCCGGGACAGGGGATTGCCACAGATACGCAGTATTTT
CASSSTAPGQGIATDTQYF
>17|TRBV19|-|TRBD1|TRBJ2-2
TGTGCCAGCCGGAGTGGTGGGACAGGGTTTGCGGCCGGGGAGCTGTTTTTT
CASRSGGTGFAAGELFF
>14|TRBV5-6|-|-|TRBJ1-2
TGTGCCAGCAGCTTGGAGGGGCGCGACTATGGCTACACCTTC
CASSLEGRDYGYTF
>13|TRBV4-1|-|-|TRBJ2-3
TGCGCCAGCGGAGCTGACCTTCCTGATACGCAGTATTTT
CASGADLPDTQYF
>15|TRBV16|-|-|TRBJ1-6
TGTGCCAGCAGCCAATCGGTCAAACCAAATTCACCCCTCCACTTT
CASSQSVKPNSPLHF
>15|TRBV28|once|TRBD2|TRBJ2-3
TGTGCCAGCAGTTTACTAGCGGGCAGCACAGATACGCAGTATTTT
CASSLLAGSTDTQYF
>15|TRBV27|-|-|TRBJ1-4
TGTGCCAGCAGTTTAGGGGTTTTAGCTAATGAAAAACTGTTTTTT
CASSLGVLANEKLFF
>13|TRBV25-1|-|-|TRBJ1-2
TGTGCCAGCAGTGTGGACGGTAACTATGGCTACACCTTC
CASSVDGNYGYTF
>17|TRBV6-2/TRBV6-3|-|-|TRBJ2-1
TGTGCCAGCAGTTACTCACCGAGGGGGGGGACCTACAATGAGCAGTTCTTC
CASSYSPRGGTYNEQFF
>14|TRBV10-2|-|-|TRBJ1-1
TGCGCCATCTGGACAGTCGGCATGAACACTGAAGCTTTCTTT
CAIWTVGMNTEAFF
>14|TRBV4-2|-|-|TRBJ1-2
TGTGCCAGCAGCCAAGGGTCCGCCCTAAGCGGCTACACCTTC
CASSQGSALSGYTF
>15|TRBV3-1/TRBV3-2|-|TRBD2|TRBJ2-2
TGTGCCAGCAGCCCCCTGAGCGGGGGGACCGGGGAGCTGTTTTTT
CASSPLSGGTGELFF
>14|TRBV27|-|TRBD1|TRBJ2-7
TGTGCCAGCAGTTGGGGACAGGGGGCCGGTGAGCAGTACTTC
CASSWGQGAGEQYF
>16|TRBV30|once|TRBD1|TRBJ1-2
TGTGCCTGGAGTGTACCCTACGGACAGGACAACTATGGCTACACCTTC
CAWSVPYGQDNYGYTF
>15|TRBV7-2|-|TRBD1|TRBJ2-1
TGTGCCGCCAGTCAGGGGGCGCGGGTGGACAATGAGCAGTTCTTC
CAASQGARVDNEQFF
>12|TRBV5-8|-|-|TRBJ1-2
TGTGCCAGCAGCTTGGGCAGGGTCGGCTACACCTTC
CASSLGRVGYTF
>15|TRBV28|few|-|TRBJ1-5
TGTGCCAGCAGTTTGGAACAGATGGGCAATCAGCCCCAGCATTTT
CASSLEQMGNQPQHF
>17|TRBV7-2|-|TRBD2|TRBJ2-1
TGTGCCAGCAGCTTAGCGGCTAGCGGGAGCTCCTACAATGAGCAGTTCTTC
CASSLAASGSSYNEQFF
>13|TRBV30|once|-|TRBJ1-2
TGTGCCCGCTACAGGGTCGGTTTGGATGGCTACACCTTC
CARYRVGLDGYTF
>13|TRBV5-4|once|-|TRBJ2-2
TGTGCCAGCAGCTTGGACAGGGCCGGGGAGCTGTTTTTT
CASSLDRAGELFF
>15|TRBV5-5|-|TRBD2|TRBJ2-7
TGTGCCAGCAACCCTAGCGGGAGGGGGGGTTACGAGCAGTACTTC
CASNPSGRGGYEQYF
>13|TRBV28|-|-|TRBJ1-3
TGTGCCAGCGACAGCTACTCTGGAAACACCATATATTTT
CASDSYSGNTIYF
>17|TRBV10-3|-|TRBD1|TRBJ2-1
TGTGCCGCCCAGGAGGAGAACAGGGGGCGTCGGTATAATGAGCAGTTCTTC
CAAQEENRGRRYNEQFF
>14|TRBV5-1|-|-|TRBJ1-1
TGCGCCAGCAGCTTTACGAACGGGGGTCCTGAAGCTTTCTTT
CASSFTNGGPEAFF
>14|TRBV5-5|-|-|TRBJ1-2
TGTGCCAGCAGCTTCTCAGGACAGCGGTATGGCTACACCTTC
CASSFSGQRYGYTF
>16|TRBV5-1|-|-|TRBJ1-5
TGCGCCAGCAGCCTAGGCGGGATTGGTAGCAATCAGCCCCAGCATTTT
CASSLGGIGSNQPQHF
>17|TRBV7-9|-|TRBD1|TRBJ1-3
TGTGCCAGCAGCTTAGCGACAGGGGGCTACTCTGGAAACACCATATATTTT
CASSLATGGYSGNTIYF
>15|TRBV28|-|-|TRBJ1-1
TGTGCCAGCACCCCGAAGGGTTGGGGGGACACTGAAGCTTTCTTT
CASTPKGWGDTEAFF
>13|TRBV19|-|TRBD1|TRBJ1-1
TGTGCCAGTAAGCACAGGGGAAACACTGAAGCTTTCTTT
CASKHRGNTEAFF
>13|TRBV6-5|-|-|TRBJ1-2
TGTGCCAGCAGTTACGACACAGAGTATGGCTACACCTTC
CASSYDTEYGYTF
>13|TRBV10-3|-|-|TRBJ1-5
TGTGCCATCAGTGAGTATGGCAATCAGCCCCAGCATTTT
CAISEYGNQPQHF
>16|TRBV27|-|-|TRBJ2-7
TGTGCCAGCACCCTCGCCGTGGCAGGGGACTTCTACGAGCAGTACTTC
CASTLAVAGDFYEQYF
>16|TRBV4-1|-|-|TRBJ1-3
TGCGCCAGCAGCCAAGTCTACAGAGCACCTGGAAACACCATATATTTT
CASSQVYRAPGNTIYF
>15|TRBV28|-|-|TRBJ1-6
TGTGCCAGCAGGGACAGCCGGTCCGGTAATTCACCCCTCCACTTT
CASRDSRSGNSPLHF
>14|TRBV2|-|TRBD1|TRBJ2-7
TGTGCCAGCAGAGGGGGCAGGAGCTCCTACGAGCAGTACTTC
CASRGGRSSYEQYF